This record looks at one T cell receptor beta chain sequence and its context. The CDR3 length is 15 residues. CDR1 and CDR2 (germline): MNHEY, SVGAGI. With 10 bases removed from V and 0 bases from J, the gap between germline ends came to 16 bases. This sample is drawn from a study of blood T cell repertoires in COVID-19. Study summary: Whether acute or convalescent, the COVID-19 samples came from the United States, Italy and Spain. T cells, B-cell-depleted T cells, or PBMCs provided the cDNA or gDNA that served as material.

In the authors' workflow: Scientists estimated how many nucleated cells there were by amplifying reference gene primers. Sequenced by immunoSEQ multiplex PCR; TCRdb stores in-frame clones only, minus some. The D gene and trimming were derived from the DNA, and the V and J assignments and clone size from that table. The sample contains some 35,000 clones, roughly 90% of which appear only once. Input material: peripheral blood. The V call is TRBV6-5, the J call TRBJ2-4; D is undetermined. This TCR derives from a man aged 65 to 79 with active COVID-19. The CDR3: CATTLAELAKNIQYF. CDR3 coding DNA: TGTGCCACCACCCTGGCGGAACTAGCCAAAAACATTCAGTACTTC.